This T cell receptor (beta chain) is drawn from a study of blood T cell repertoires in COVID-19. Study overall: From the United States, Italy and Spain came samples of acute and convalescent COVID-19. From T cells, B-cell-depleted T cells, or PBMCs came the material, which was cDNA or gDNA.

The junction had 5 bases not matched to a gene; V was cut back by 1 base and J by 0 bases. In germline, CDR1 is SGHTA, CDR2 FQGNSA. CDR3 length equals 16 residues. Cohorts were based on clinical histories the participants reported. The data were produced by immunoSEQ multiplex PCR, yet TCRdb's version contains in-frame clones alone and is incomplete. The sample includes 150,000 or so clones, approximately 80% of them seen just once. Only a few counts were recorded for this clone. This sequence joins TRBV7-2 and TRBJ2-5, with 7 bases identical to TRBD2. The TCR was taken from a man aged 50 to 60 who had recovered from COVID-19. Sequencing was carried out using PBMCs or T cells enriched from blood (not recorded which). CDR3 nucleotides: TGTGCCAGCAGCTTAGAGGCAGCGGGACACCAAGAGACCCAGTACTTC. It translates to CASSLEAAGHQETQYF.